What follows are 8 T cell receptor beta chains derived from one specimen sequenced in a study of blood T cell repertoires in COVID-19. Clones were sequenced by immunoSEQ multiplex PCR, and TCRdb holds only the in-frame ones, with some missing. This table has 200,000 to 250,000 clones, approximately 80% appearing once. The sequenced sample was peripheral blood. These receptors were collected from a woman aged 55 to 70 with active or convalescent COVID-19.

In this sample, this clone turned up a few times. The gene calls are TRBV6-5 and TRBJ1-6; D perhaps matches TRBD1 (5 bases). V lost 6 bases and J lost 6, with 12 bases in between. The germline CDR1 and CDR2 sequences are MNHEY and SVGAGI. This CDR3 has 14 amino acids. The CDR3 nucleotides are TGTGCCAGCAGGGGACTGGGCGGTAATTCACCCCTCCACTTT. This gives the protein CASRGLGGNSPLHF.

CDR3 in amino acids: CASSQDTGGYQPQHF. CDR3 coding DNA: TGTGCCAGCAGCCAAGACACAGGGGGCTATCAGCCCCAGCATTTT. The chain couples TRBV3-1 (or the pseudogene TRBV3-2) to TRBJ1-5; TRBD1 matches at 9 bases. Trimming took 0 bases from V and 5 from J; bases not matched to a gene: 2. The CDR3 is 15 residues long. The germline gives CDR1 LGHDT, CDR2 YNNKEL (reference sequence).

CDR3 nucleotide sequence: TGCGCCAGCAGTCTGAGAGTCCTAGCGGGGGGGAATGAGCAGTTCTTC. Residues: CASSLRVLAGGNEQFF. V and J are TRBV4-1 and TRBJ2-1; 12 bases map to TRBD2. This CDR3 comprises 16 residues. CDR1 and CDR2 from the germline V gene are MGHRA and YSYEKL. After removal of 6 bases from V and 7 bases from J, the junction contained 10 bases not matched to a gene.

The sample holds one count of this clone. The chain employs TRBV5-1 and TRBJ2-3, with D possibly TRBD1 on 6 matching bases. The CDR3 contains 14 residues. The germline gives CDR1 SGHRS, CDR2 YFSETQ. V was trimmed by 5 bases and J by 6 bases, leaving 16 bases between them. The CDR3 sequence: CASSYRAVWDTQYF. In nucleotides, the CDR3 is TGCGCCAGCAGTTACAGGGCGGTGTGGGATACGCAGTATTTT.

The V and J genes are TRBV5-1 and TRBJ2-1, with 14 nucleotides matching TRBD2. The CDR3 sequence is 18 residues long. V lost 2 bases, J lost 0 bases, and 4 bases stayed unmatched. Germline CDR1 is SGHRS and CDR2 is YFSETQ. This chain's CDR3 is CASSFRTSGGSSYNEQFF. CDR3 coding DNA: TGCGCCAGCAGCTTCCGGACTAGCGGGGGGAGCTCCTACAATGAGCAGTTCTTC.

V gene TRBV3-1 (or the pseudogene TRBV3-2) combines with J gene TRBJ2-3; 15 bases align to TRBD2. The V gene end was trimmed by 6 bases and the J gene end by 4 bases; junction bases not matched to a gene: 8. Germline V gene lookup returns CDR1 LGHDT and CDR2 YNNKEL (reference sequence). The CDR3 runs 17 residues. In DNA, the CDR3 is TGTGCCAGCAGACGGACTAGCGGGGGGGCCTCCGCAGATACGCAGTATTTT. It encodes CASRRTSGGASADTQYF.

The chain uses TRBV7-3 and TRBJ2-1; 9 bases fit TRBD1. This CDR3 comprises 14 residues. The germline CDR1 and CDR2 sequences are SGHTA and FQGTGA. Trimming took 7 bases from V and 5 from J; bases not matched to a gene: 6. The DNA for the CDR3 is TGTGCCAGCACCCGGACAGGGGTCGACAATGAGCAGTTCTTC. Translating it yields CASTRTGVDNEQFF.

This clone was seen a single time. CDR3 sequence reads: CASSLTAGNTEAFF. The CDR3 bases are TGCGCCAGCAGCCTTACGGCGGGGAACACTGAAGCTTTCTTT. The chain couples TRBV5-1 to TRBJ1-1; no definite D call. The CDR3 loop spans 14 amino acids. With 4 bases removed from V and 1 base from J, the gap between germline ends came to 11 bases. Looked up from germline, CDR1 is SGHRS and CDR2 is YFSETQ.